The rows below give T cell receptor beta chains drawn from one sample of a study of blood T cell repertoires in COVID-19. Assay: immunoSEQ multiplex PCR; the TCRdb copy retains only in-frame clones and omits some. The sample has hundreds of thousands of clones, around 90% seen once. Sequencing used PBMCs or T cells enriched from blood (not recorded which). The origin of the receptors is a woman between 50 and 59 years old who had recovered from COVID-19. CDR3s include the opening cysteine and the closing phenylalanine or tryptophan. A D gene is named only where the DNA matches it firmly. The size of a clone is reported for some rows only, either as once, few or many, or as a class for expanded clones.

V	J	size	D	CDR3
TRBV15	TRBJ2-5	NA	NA	CATSGDRIQETQYF
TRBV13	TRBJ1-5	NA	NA	CASSFSQGRKDNQPQHF
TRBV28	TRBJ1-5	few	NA	CASSPQVQPQHF
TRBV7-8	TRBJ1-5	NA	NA	CASSLPRESNQPQHF
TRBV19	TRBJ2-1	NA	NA	CASSNVNEQFF
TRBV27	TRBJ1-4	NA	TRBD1	CASSLSISISGQNEKLFF
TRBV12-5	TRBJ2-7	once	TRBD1	CASARDRTTYEQYF
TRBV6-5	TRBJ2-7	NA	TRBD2	CASSPLAGGPYEQYF
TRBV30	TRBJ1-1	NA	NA	CAWSKQGGTEAFF
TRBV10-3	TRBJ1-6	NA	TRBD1	CAIRGTVNSPLHF
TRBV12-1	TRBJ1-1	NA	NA	CASSLRTDNVMNTEAFF
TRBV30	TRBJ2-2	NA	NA	CAWSRDSTGELFF
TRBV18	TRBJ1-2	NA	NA	CASSPPEAGLYGYTF
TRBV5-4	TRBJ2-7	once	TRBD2	CASSSRTSGRGYEQYF
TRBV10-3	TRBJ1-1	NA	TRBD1	CAADQTGVGTEAFF
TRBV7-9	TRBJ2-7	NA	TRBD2	CASSLGLAGVALYEQYF
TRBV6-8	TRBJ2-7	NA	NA	CARQGYEQYF
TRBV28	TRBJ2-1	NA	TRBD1	CASRDRDKDEQFF
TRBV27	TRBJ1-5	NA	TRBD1	CASKALNRGGNQPQHF
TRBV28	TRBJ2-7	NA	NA	CASSLWPYEQYF
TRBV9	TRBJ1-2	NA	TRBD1	CASSYRTGRYGYTF
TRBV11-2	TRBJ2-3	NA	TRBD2	CASSQLLGSGITDTQYF
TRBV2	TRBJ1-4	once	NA	CASSEEGPGSEKLFF
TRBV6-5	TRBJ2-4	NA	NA	CASSRRGAGANIQYF
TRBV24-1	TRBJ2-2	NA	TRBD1	CATSDKKSGTVMTGELFF
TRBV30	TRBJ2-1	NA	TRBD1	CAWSRDDRGQNEQFF
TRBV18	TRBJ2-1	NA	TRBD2	CASSPTHGLARGNEQFF
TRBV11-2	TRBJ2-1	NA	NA	CASSTPSGSYNEQFF
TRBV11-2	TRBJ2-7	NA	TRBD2	CASSSTSGRGSYEQYF
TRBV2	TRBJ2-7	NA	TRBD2	CASRGTSGRTGEQYF
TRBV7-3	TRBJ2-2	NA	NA	CASSFIGGKGELFF
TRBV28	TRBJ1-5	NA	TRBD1	CASRRLLSSGGAMYQPQHF
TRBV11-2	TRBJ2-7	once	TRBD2	CASSLRASGPYEQYF
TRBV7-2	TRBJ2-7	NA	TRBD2	CASSWGLGSYEQYF
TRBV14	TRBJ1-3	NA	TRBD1	CASSQDRGNTIYF
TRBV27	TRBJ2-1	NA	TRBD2	CASRGTSGSGEQFF
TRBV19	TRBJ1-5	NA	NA	CASSPSNYQPQHF
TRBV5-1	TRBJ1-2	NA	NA	CASTAGQGYTF
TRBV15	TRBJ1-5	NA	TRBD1	CATSREQGANQPQHF
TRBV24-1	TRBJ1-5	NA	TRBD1	CATSDGQGVGNQPQHF
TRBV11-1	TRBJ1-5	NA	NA	CASSPGGVGQPQHF
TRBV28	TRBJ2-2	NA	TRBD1	CASSPRQGWSGELFF
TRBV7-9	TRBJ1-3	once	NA	CASSNLNLYF